This T cell receptor beta chain was identified during a study of early stage breast cancer tumors. The CDR3 consists of 14 residues. Trimming took 0 bases from V and 6 from J, leaving 12 bases between them. The germline V gene encodes CDR1 MGHRA and CDR2 YSYEKL. Assay: immunoSEQ multiplex PCR; the TCRdb copy retains only in-frame clones and omits some. The sample includes tens of thousands of clones, about three quarters of them seen just once. Source material: blood. The TCR comes from a person aged 35-50 years with breast cancer. V is TRBV4-1 and J is TRBJ2-7; D gene unclear. The chain's CDR3 is CASSQEARFGEQYF. CDR3 sequence (DNA): TGCGCCAGCAGCCAAGAAGCCAGGTTCGGCGAGCAGTACTTC.